The 14 T cell receptor beta chains presented below share a single source sample, sequenced in a study of CD8+ T cells in alopecia areata. Sequencing templates came from extracted RNA that was reverse transcribed into cDNA. TCRdb's copy holds only in-frame clones and misses some; the assay was immunoSEQ multiplex PCR. The sample shows 70,000 to 95,000 clones, just over 50% of them seen only once. Specimen: NKG2D-high CD8+ T cells sorted from blood. The origin of the receptors is a human donor with alopecia areata.

The V call is TRBV29-1, the J call TRBJ1-2; 9 bases agree with TRBD1. With V trimmed by 7 bases and J by 7 bases, 7 bases remained unmatched. The CDR3 covers 12 residues. The germline CDR1 and CDR2 sequences are SQVTM and ANQGSEA. CDR3 residues: CSARTGDGGYTF. As DNA, the CDR3 is TGCAGCGCAAGGACAGGGGACGGTGGCTACACCTTC.

The rearrangement joins TRBV6-5 to TRBJ1-6; TRBD1 matches 9 bases. CDR1 MNHEY and CDR2 SVGAGI come from the germline V gene. With 5 bases clipped from V and 5 bases from J, the junction kept 4 bases outside the gene matches. This CDR3 comprises 15 residues. The CDR3 reads CASSRTGENNSPLHF. The DNA for the CDR3 is TGTGCCAGCAGTAGGACAGGGGAGAATAATTCACCCCTCCACTTT.

The chain employs TRBV2 and TRBJ1-2; D unclear. The CDR3 extends over 13 amino acids. Trimming shortened V by 7 bases and J by 8 bases, and 17 bases separated the two germline ends. Germline assignment: CDR1 SNHLY and CDR2 FYNNEI. The CDR3 bases are TGTGCCAGCATCTCCCAAGGTCCGGGGGGCTACACCTTC. Its translation is CASISQGPGGYTF.

This chain links TRBV9 with TRBJ1-3; 7 bases are a match to TRBD1. The CDR3 runs 14 residues. Germline loops: CDR1 SGDLS, CDR2 YYNGEE. Trimming removed 5 bases from V and 9 bases from J; junction bases left unmatched: 11. CDR3 loop: CASRHTTGLGTIYF. The CDR3 coding sequence is TGTGCCAGCAGGCATACGACAGGGCTCGGCACCATATATTTT.

The rearrangement uses TRBV7-2 and TRBJ1-2, with D perhaps matching TRBD1 (5 bases). The CDR3 has 16 residues. With 3 bases removed from V and 0 bases from J, the gap between germline ends came to 14 bases. Germline loops: CDR1 SGHTA, CDR2 FQGNSA. The CDR3 sequence: CASSFLSGNPNYGYTF. In DNA, the CDR3 is TGTGCCAGCAGCTTCCTCTCAGGGAACCCTAACTATGGCTACACCTTC.

The gene calls are TRBV7-2 and TRBJ2-4; D gene uncertain. Germline CDR1 SGHTA, CDR2 FQGNSA. V lost 3 bases and J lost 7, with 13 bases in between. CDR3 size: 14 residues. The CDR3 region has the DNA TGTGCCAGCAGCTTCGACACCTTGGGGAACATTCAGTACTTC. Translating gives CASSFDTLGNIQYF.

This clone was seen more than once but under ten times. The chain has TRBV29-1 and TRBJ1-2; D remains ambiguous. CDR1 SQVTM and CDR2 ANQGSEA come from the germline V gene. This CDR3 spans 12 amino acids. Trimming shortened V by 7 bases and J by 8 bases, and 17 bases separated the two germline ends. CDR3 nucleotides: TGCAGCGGAGTCCGGGCCTATGGCGGCTACACCTTC. This sequence encodes CSGVRAYGGYTF.

Here the CDR3 DNA reads TGCGCCAGCAGCCAAGGGACCAACAATGAGCAGTTCTTC. Amino acids: CASSQGTNNEQFF. The chain is built from TRBV5-1 and TRBJ2-1; D possibly uses TRBD1 or TRBD2 (5 bases each). Trimming took off 4 bases at V and 5 bases at J, with 10 bases between the two ends. Germline CDR1 SGHRS, CDR2 YFSETQ. The CDR3 totals 13 residues.

This rearrangement joins TRBV27 to TRBJ2-2; D gene ambiguous. From germline, CDR1 is MNHEY and CDR2 SMNVEV (reference sequence). The CDR3 has 14 residues. V dropped 2 bases and J dropped 1 base, with 5 bases sitting between them. CDR3 sequence: CASSLGRNTGELFF. Written as DNA, the CDR3 is TGTGCCAGCAGTTTAGGCAGGAACACCGGGGAGCTGTTTTTT.

This clone was found once. The gene calls are TRBV13 and TRBJ2-1; no firm D call. The CDR3 has 13 residues. Germline V gene data show CDR1 as PRHDT and CDR2 as FYEKMQ (reference sequence). Deletions cut 4 bases from V and 4 bases from J, with 8 bases between. The CDR3 loop reads CASSSTYYNEQFF. DNA of the CDR3: TGTGCCAGCAGCTCGACTTATTACAATGAGCAGTTCTTC.

The chain is built from TRBV28 and TRBJ1-1, with D maybe TRBD1 (6 bases). With 2 bases removed from V and 6 bases from J, the gap between germline ends came to 13 bases. CDR3 length: 14 amino acids. Germline CDR1 MDHEN, CDR2 SYDVKM. The CDR3 region has the DNA TGTGCCAGCAGTTTAAAGGGGGGGCGAGCTGAAGCTTTCTTT. It yields the protein CASSLKGGRAEAFF.

The rearrangement uses TRBV2 and TRBJ2-1, with TRBD2 matching 7 bases. With V trimmed by 6 bases and J by 0 bases, 11 bases remained unmatched. Germline V gene lookup returns CDR1 SNHLY and CDR2 FYNNEI. This CDR3 is 17 amino acids long. The chain's CDR3 is CASRYRAGVTSYNEQFF. CDR3 nucleotide sequence: TGTGCCAGCAGGTACCGCGCGGGGGTTACCTCCTACAATGAGCAGTTCTTC.

In DNA form, the CDR3 reads TGTGCCAGCAGCCCTATCATGGGCTACACCTTC. Translating it yields CASSPIMGYTF. The chain uses TRBV6-6 and TRBJ1-2; no definite D call. Germline CDR1 MNHNY, CDR2 SVGAGI (reference sequence). CDR3 length: 11 amino acids. Trimming removed 6 bases from V and 8 bases from J, with 10 bases in between.

This clone showed up just a few times. This chain uses TRBV29-1 with TRBJ2-2; 10 bases match TRBD2. The CDR3 runs 15 residues. V lost 5 bases to trimming and J lost 8 bases; unmatched junction nucleotides: 11. Per the germline V gene, CDR1 is SQVTM and CDR2 is ANQGSEA. DNA of the CDR3: TGCAGCGTTAACCTAGCGGGGGCGTATGCTGGGGAGCTGTTTTTT. Its protein product is CSVNLAGAYAGELFF.